This TCR beta chain was sequenced for a study of blood T cell repertoires in COVID-19. Study-level information: Donors in the United States, Italy and Spain gave samples during acute or convalescent COVID-19.

Study members were between about 18 and 95 years old and lived in around 24 US regions. Categorization into cohorts depended on clinical history that participants reported. Germline values: CDR1 SGHRS, CDR2 YFSETQ. V gave up 0 bases and J gave up 3 bases, with 13 bases separating them. The length of the CDR3 is 15 residues. Per the authors' pipeline: It was from reference gene primer amplification that nucleated cell counts were estimated. Profiling relied on immunoSEQ multiplex PCR, and the TCRdb table lists in-frame clones only, not all of them. The V and J calls and the clone size are those of that table, but D and trimming were determined from the DNA. This sample yields 260,000 or so clones, of which approximately 90% are seen a single time; 1% to 1.5% belongs to the top ten.

The source is a woman between 40 and 55 years old with acute COVID-19. The gene calls are TRBV5-1 and TRBJ2-7, with D unclear. Sequenced input: PBMCs or T cells enriched from blood (not recorded which). The CDR3 bases are TGCGCCAGCAGCTTGGACCCCCAAAGGAGCTACGAGCAGTACTTC. Its protein is CASSLDPQRSYEQYF.